The 9 T cell receptor beta chains below were found in one sample sequenced in a study of CXCR3-negative and CXCR3-positive naive CD8 T cells. Overall study findings and caveats: Compared with CXCR3-negative naive cells, CXCR3-positive naive cells showed more hydrophobic TRB CDR3s.

No antigen has been identified for these receptors. All TRB cDNA libraries came from 5' RACE performed with UMI labels. No DNA is given; TCRdb re-called the 5' RACE reads and lists each CDR3 protein once. Its table lists tens of thousands of distinct CDR3 sequences. Sequenced material: naive CXCR3+ CD8+ T cells from blood. Subset described: CD45RO-CCR7+CD27+CD95- naive CD8+ T cells expressing CXCR3 (TNR3+). The receptors here all came from a human donor in good health. Some clones in this sample may be carry-over from other donors' samples.

The chain employs TRBV28 and TRBJ2-7; the D call of TRBD1 rests on TCRdb alone, since no DNA is present to check it. The CDR3 runs 13 residues. CDR1 and CDR2 from the germline V gene are MDHEN and SYDVKM. CDR3 sequence: CASRSRQTYEQYF.

V gene TRBV7-9 combines with J gene TRBJ2-7; absent DNA, TCRdb's TRBD1 call cannot be checked. The CDR3 loop spans 13 amino acids. Per the germline V gene, CDR1 is SEHNR and CDR2 is FQNEAQ (reference sequence). The CDR3 spells CASSPGSDYEQYF.

The chain couples TRBV28 to TRBJ2-3; the TCRdb call, TRBD1, lacks DNA for checking. The CDR3 sequence is 16 residues long. Germline V gene sequence: CDR1 MDHEN, CDR2 SYDVKM. The CDR3: CASSLYPGSGADTQYF. Supplemented by reference TRBV28 and TRBJ2-3, the full variable domain reads DVKVTQSSRYLVKRTGEKVFLECVQDMDHENMFWYRQDPGLGLRLIYFSYDVKMKEKGDIPEGYSVSREKKERFSLILESASTNQTSMYLCASSLYPGSGADTQYFGPGTRLTVL.

This chain links TRBV13 with TRBJ2-7; TCRdb proposes TRBD2, but this gene call is untestable without DNA. Germline values: CDR1 PRHDT, CDR2 FYEKMQ (reference sequence). CDR3 size: 14 residues. The CDR3 here is CASSFWASRVEQYF.

The J gene is TRBJ2-5, the V gene TRBV5-1. The CDR3 is 11 residues long. The germline V gene has CDR1 SGHRS and CDR2 YFSETQ. The CDR3 sequence: CASREQETQYF.

V is TRBV14 and J is TRBJ2-7; TCRdb outputs TRBD1, but without DNA this stays unchecked. CDR1 is SGHDN and CDR2 is FVKESK in the germline V gene. The CDR3 spans 15 residues. CDR3: CASSSYRDRAYEQYF.

This rearrangement joins TRBV19 to TRBJ2-5; checking the TCRdb D call of TRBD1 is not possible without DNA. From germline, CDR1 is LNHDA and CDR2 SQIVND (reference sequence). The CDR3 has 15 residues. CDR3 loop: CASSIDLPGKETQYF. Combining the CDR3 with reference TRBV19 and TRBJ2-5 gives the whole variable domain DGGITQSPKYLFRKEGQNVTLSCEQNLNHDAMYWYRQDPGQGLRLIYYSQIVNDFQKGDIAEGYSVSREKKESFPLTVTSAQKNPTAFYLCASSIDLPGKETQYFGPGTRLLVL.

The chain couples TRBV2 to TRBJ1-1. Germline V gene data show CDR1 as SNHLY and CDR2 as FYNNEI. CDR3 length equals 15 residues. The CDR3 sequence: CASSDWHVAGTEAFF.

The CDR3 loop reads CASSEAGAFSTVTQYF. J is TRBJ2-3 and V is TRBV2; TCRdb returns TRBD1, unconfirmable since there is no DNA. Germline V gene lookup returns CDR1 SNHLY and CDR2 FYNNEI. The CDR3 runs 16 residues.